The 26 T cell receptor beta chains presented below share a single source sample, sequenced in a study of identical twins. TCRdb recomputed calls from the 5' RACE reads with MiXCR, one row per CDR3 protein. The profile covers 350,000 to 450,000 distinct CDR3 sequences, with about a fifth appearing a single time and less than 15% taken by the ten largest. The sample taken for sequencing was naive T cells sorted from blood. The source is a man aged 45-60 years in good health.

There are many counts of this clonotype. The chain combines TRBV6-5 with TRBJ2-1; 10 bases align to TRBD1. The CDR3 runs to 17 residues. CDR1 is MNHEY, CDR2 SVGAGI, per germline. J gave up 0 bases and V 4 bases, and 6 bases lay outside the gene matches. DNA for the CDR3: TGTGCCAGCAGTTCCGGGACAGGGGTTAGCTCCTACAATGAGCAGTTCTTC. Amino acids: CASSSGTGVSSYNEQFF.

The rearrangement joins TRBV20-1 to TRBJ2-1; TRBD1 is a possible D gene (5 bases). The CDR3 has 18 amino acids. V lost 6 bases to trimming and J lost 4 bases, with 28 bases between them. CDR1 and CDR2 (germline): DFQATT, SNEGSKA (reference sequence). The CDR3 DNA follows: TGCAGTGCCACGGGCTTTGGACCCCAGGGTCTCGATTACAATGAGCAGTTCTTC. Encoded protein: CSATGFGPQGLDYNEQFF.

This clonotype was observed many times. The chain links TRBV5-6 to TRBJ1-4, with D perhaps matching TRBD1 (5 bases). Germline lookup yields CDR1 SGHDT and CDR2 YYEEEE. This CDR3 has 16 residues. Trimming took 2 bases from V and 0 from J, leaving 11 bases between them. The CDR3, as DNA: TGTGCCAGCAGCTTTCGGGGCCCTGCAACTAATGAAAAACTGTTTTTT. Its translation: CASSFRGPATNEKLFF. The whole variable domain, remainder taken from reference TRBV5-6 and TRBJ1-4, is DAGVTQSPTHLIKTRGQQVTLRCSPKSGHDTVSWYQQALGQGPQFIFQYYEEEERQRGNFPDRFSGHQFPNYSSELNVNALLLGDSALYLCASSFRGPATNEKLFFGSGTQLSVL.

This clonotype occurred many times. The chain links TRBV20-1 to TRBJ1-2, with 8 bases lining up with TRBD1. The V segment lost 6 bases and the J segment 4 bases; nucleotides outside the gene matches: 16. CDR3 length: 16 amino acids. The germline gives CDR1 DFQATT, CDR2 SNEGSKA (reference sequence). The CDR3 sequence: CSAHGQGLIIGYGYTF. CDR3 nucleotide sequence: TGCAGTGCCCACGGACAGGGTTTAATAATAGGCTATGGCTACACCTTC.

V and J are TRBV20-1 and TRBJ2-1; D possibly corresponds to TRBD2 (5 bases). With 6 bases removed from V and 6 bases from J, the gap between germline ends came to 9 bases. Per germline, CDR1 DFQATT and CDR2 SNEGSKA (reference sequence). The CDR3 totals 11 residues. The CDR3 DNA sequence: TGCAGTGCATGGACTTTCAATGAGCAGTTCTTC. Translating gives CSAWTFNEQFF.

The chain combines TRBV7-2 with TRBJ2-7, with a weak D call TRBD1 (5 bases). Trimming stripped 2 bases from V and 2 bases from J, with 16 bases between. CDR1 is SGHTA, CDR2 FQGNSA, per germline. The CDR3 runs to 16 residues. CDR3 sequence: CASSLRKVGQPYEQYF. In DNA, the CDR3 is TGTGCCAGCAGCTTAAGAAAGGTCGGACAACCCTACGAGCAGTACTTC.

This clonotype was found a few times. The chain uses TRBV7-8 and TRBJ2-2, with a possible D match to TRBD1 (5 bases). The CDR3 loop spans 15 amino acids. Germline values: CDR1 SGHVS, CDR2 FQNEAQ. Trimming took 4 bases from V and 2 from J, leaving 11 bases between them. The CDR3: CASSSVGRNTGELFF. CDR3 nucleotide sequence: TGTGCCAGCAGCTCGGTGGGGCGAAACACCGGGGAGCTGTTTTTT.

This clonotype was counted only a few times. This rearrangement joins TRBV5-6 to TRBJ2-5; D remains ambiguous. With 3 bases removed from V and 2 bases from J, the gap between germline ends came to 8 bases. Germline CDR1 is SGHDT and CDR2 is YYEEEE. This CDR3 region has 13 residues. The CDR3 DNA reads TGTGCCAGCAGCTGGGCAGAACAAGAGACCCAGTACTTC. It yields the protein CASSWAEQETQYF.

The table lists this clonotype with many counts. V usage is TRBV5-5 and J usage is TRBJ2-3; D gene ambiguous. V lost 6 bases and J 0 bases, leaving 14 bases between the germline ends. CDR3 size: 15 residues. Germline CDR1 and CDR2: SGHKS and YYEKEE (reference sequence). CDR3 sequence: CASTQMSVSTDTQYF. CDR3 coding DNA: TGTGCCAGCACCCAAATGTCGGTTAGCACAGATACGCAGTATTTT.

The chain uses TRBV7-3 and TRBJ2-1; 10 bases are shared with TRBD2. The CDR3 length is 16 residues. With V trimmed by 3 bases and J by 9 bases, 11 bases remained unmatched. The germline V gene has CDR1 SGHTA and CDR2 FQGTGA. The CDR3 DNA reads TGTGCCAGCAGCTTGTATTCTAGCGGGAGAGGTAGTGAGCAGTTCTTC. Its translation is CASSLYSSGRGSEQFF. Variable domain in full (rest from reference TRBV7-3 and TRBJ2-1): GAGVSQTPSNKVTEKGKYVELRCDPISGHTALYWYRQSLGQGPEFLIYFQGTGAADDSGLPNDRFFAVRPEGSVSTLKIQRTERGDSAVYLCASSLYSSGRGSEQFFGPGTRLTVL.

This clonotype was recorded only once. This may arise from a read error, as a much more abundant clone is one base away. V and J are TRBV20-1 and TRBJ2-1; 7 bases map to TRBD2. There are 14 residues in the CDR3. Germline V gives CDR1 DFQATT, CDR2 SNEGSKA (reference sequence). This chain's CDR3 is CSAARGSSYIEQFF. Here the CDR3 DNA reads TGCAGTGCCGCGCGGGGGAGCTCCTACATTGAGCAGTTCTTC.

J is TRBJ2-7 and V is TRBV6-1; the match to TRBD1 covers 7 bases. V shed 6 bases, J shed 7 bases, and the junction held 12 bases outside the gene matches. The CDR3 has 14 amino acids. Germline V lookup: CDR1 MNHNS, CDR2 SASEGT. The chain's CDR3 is CASRPTGLYDEQYF. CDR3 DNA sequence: TGTGCCAGCAGACCGACAGGGCTCTACGATGAGCAGTACTTC.

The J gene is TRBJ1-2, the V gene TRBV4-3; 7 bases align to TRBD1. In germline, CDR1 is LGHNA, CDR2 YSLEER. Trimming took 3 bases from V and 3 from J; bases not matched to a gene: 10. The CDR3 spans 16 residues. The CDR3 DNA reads TGCGCCAGCAGCCATGCTACTATCGACAGGGACTATGGCTACACCTTC. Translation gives CASSHATIDRDYGYTF.

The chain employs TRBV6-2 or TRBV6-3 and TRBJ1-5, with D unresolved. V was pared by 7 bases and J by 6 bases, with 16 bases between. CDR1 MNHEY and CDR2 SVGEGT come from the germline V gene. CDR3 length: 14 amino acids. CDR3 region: CASTKTHSGQPQHF. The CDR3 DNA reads TGTGCCAGCACTAAGACCCACTCGGGTCAGCCCCAGCATTTT.

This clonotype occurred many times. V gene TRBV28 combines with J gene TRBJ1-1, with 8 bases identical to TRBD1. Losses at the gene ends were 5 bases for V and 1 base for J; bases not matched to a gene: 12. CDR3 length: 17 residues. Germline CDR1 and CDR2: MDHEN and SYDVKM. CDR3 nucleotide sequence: TGTGCCAGCAGTATCTACGGACAGGGTACTTGGAACACTGAAGCTTTCTTT. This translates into CASSIYGQGTWNTEAFF.

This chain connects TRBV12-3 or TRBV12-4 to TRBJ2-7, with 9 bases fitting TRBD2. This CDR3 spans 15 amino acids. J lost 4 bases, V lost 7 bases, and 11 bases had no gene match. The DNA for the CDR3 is TGTGCCAGCACTTCTAGCGGGACCCTGGGATACGAGCAGTACTTC. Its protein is CASTSSGTLGYEQYF.

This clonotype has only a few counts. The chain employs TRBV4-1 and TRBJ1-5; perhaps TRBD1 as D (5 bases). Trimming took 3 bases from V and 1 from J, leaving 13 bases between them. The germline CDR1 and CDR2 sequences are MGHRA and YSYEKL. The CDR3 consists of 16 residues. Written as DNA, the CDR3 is TGCGCCAGCAGCCATCCGGGGACTGGGAGCAATCAGCCCCAGCATTTT. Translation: CASSHPGTGSNQPQHF.

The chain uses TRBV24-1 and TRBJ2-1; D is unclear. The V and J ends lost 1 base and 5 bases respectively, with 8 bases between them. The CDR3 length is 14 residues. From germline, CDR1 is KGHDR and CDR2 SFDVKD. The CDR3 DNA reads TGTGCCACCAGTGATTTTGGCGGAAACAATGAGCAGTTCTTC. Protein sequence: CATSDFGGNNEQFF.

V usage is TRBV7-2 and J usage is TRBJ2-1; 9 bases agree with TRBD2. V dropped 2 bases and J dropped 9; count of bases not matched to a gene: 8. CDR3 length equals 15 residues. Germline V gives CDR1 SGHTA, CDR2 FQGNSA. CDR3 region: CASSLMVAGEGEQFF. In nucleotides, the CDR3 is TGTGCCAGCAGCTTAATGGTAGCGGGAGAGGGTGAGCAGTTCTTC.

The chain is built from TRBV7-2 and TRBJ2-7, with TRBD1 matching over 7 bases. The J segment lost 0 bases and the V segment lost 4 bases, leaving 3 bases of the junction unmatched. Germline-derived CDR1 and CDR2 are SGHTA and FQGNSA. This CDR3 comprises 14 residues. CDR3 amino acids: CASSWDSGSYEQYF. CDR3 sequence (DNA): TGTGCCAGCAGCTGGGACAGTGGCTCCTACGAGCAGTACTTC.

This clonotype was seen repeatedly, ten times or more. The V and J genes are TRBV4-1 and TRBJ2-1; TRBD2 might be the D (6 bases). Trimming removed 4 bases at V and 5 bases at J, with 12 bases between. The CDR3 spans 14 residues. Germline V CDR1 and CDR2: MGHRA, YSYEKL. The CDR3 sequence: CASSPRGGDNEQFF. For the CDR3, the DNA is TGCGCCAGCAGCCCGCGGGGCGGGGACAATGAGCAGTTCTTC.

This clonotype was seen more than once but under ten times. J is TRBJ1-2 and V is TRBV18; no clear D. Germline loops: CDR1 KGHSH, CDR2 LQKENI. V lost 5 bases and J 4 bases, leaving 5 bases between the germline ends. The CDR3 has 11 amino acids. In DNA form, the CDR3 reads TGTGCCAGCTCAAACAGCTATGGCTACACCTTC. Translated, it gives CASSNSYGYTF.

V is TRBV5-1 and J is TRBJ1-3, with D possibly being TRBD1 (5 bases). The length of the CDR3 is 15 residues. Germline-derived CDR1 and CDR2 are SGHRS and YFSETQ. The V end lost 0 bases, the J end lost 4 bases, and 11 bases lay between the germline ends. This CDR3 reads CASSLDGGTGNTIYF. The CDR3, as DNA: TGCGCCAGCAGCTTGGACGGGGGAACGGGAAACACCATATATTTT.

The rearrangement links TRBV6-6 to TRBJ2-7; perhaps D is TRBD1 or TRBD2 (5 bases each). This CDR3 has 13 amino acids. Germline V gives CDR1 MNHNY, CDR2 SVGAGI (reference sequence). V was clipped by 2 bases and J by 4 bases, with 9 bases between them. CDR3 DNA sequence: TGTGCCAGCAGTTACCCGGGACGATACGAGCAGTACTTC. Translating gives CASSYPGRYEQYF.

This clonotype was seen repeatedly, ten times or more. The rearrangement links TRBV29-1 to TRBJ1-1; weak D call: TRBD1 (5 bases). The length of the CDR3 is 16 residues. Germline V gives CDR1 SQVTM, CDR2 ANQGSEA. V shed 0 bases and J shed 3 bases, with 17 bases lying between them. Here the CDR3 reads CSVEDLEWGGDTEAFF. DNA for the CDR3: TGCAGCGTTGAAGATCTGGAATGGGGGGGGGACACTGAAGCTTTCTTT.

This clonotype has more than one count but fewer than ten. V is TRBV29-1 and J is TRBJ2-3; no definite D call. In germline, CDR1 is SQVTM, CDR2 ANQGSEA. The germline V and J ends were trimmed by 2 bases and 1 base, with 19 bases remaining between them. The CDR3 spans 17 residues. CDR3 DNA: TGCAGCGTTGAAAAATGGCCTCAGGCGGTCCGCACAGATACGCAGTATTTT. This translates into CSVEKWPQAVRTDTQYF.